Listed below are T cell receptor beta chains from one sample, sequenced in a study of blood T cell repertoires in COVID-19. Produced via immunoSEQ multiplex PCR; TCRdb's table is partial and in-frame only. This sample has approximately 220,000 clones, with less than 90% found just once. Sequenced: PBMCs or T cells enriched from blood (not recorded which). All receptors derive from a woman aged 40 to 49 who had recovered from COVID-19. Both conserved end residues are trimmed from each CDR3. The size field is filled for only some rows; it gives once, few, many or a size class.

ASSLARVQPQPQH TRBJ1-5 TRBV7-8 -
ASRVASGGSGNEQF TRBJ2-1 TRBV7-3 -
ASGDRTTGELF TRBJ2-2 TRBV21-1 -
ATSNMNNEQF TRBJ2-1 TRBV24-1 -
ASRPVAGNTIY TRBJ1-3 TRBV12-2 -
ASSGREGGVSISPQH TRBJ1-5 TRBV19 once
ASSLSQNTGELF TRBJ2-2 TRBV7-3 -
ASSMRRESYNEQF TRBJ2-1 TRBV19 -
ASSQPLGGDSGQF TRBJ2-1 TRBV4-1 -
ALISGGAVVNTEAF TRBJ1-1 TRBV30 few
ASSRNDGAGIYEQY TRBJ2-7 TRBV28 -
ASSDTPWGQGETQY TRBJ2-5 TRBV11-2 -
ASSTWLAGGETGELF TRBJ2-2 TRBV19 few
ASSRLRPRMGIDTQY TRBJ2-3 TRBV11-2 -
ASSVGTGSGSGNTIY TRBJ1-3 TRBV11-2 -
ASSADSYNEQF TRBJ2-1 TRBV6-2/TRBV6-3 -
ASRGQTDTGELF TRBJ2-2 TRBV5-1 -
ASSLTYTGAYNEQF TRBJ2-1 TRBV3-1/TRBV3-2 -
ATRHGTPFAGELF TRBJ2-2 TRBV27 -
ASRLSGNQGAQY TRBJ2-5 TRBV2 once
ASSQSDRATEAF TRBJ1-1 TRBV23-1 few
ASSFFPGGETQY TRBJ2-5 TRBV28 -
ASSPLLAGELF TRBJ2-2 TRBV12-3/TRBV12-4 -
ASSVTGVGDIQY TRBJ2-4 TRBV9 -
ASSVSSGVTGELF TRBJ2-2 TRBV9 -
ASSRPTGGTGNTIY TRBJ1-3 TRBV11-2 -
AWTFQKETQY TRBJ2-5 TRBV30 -
ATSPRMNTEAF TRBJ1-1 TRBV19 once
ASSIGPSGVNTGELF TRBJ2-2 TRBV19 few
ASRPHRQGDYGYT TRBJ1-2 TRBV6-5 -
ATGQEEETQY TRBJ2-5 TRBV15 few
ASSRRLAGVTDTQY TRBJ2-3 TRBV3-1/TRBV3-2 -
ASSFPGTRGVGATDTQY TRBJ2-3 TRBV5-4 -
ATSENQGDTEAF TRBJ1-1 TRBV24-1 -
ASSQDGTSGRYEQF TRBJ2-1 TRBV3-1/TRBV3-2 -
ASSQLAGGGTYEQY TRBJ2-7 TRBV4-1 -
ASSSGQWSAF TRBJ1-1 TRBV28 many
ATSDFRSNQPQH TRBJ1-5 TRBV24-1 -
ASSLTDSGGYT TRBJ1-2 TRBV28 -
ASSFDRNYGYT TRBJ1-2 TRBV27 -
ASSLAAGDQPQH TRBJ1-5 TRBV7-9 once